Below, 30 T cell receptor beta chains from the same sample are listed, as sequenced in a study of CD8+ T cells in alopecia areata. The treatment was: oral pan-JAK inhibitor, 5-10 mg twice daily. Sequencing templates came from extracted RNA that was reverse transcribed into cDNA. Profiled with immunoSEQ multiplex PCR; TCRdb holds only in-frame clones, not every one. The sample yields approximately 180,000 clones, over 55% seen once. This material consisted of CD4+ T cells sorted from blood, taken at week 24, from a patient treated with tofacitinib. The receptors were gathered from a human donor with alopecia areata.

The gene calls are TRBV6-1 and TRBJ1-5, with unresolved D. Trimming removed 1 base from V and 6 bases from J, with 13 bases in between. The germline CDR1 and CDR2 sequences are MNHNS and SASEGT. This CDR3 has 15 residues. The CDR3 nucleotides are TGTGCCAGCAGTGAAGTGTTAGGGTACAGTCAGCCCCAGCATTTT. Translating gives CASSEVLGYSQPQHF.

V and J are TRBV25-1 and TRBJ2-1, with 8 nucleotides matching TRBD2. The CDR3 runs 15 residues. Losses at the gene ends were 8 bases for V and 4 bases for J; bases not matched to a gene: 10. Germline CDR1 is MGHDK and CDR2 is SYGVNS. In nucleotides, the CDR3 is TGTGCCAGCGGCGATGACGGGGGGGGATACAATGAGCAGTTCTTC. Translation gives CASGDDGGGYNEQFF.

The gene calls are TRBV30 and TRBJ1-1; TRBD1 aligns across 8 bases. J gave up 5 bases and V 5 bases, and 10 bases lay outside the gene matches. Germline V lookup: CDR1 GTSNPN, CDR2 SVGIG (reference sequence). CDR3 length: 14 residues. For the CDR3, the DNA is TGTGCCTGGGGGCCAGGACAGGGTTGGACTGAAGCTTTCTTT. Its protein product is CAWGPGQGWTEAFF.

This clone was seen a handful of times. This chain links TRBV29-1 with TRBJ2-7; D call uncertain. The length of the CDR3 is 13 residues. Germline loops: CDR1 SQVTM, CDR2 ANQGSEA. V was trimmed by 4 bases and J by 0 bases, leaving 10 bases between them. CDR3: CSVGTLISYEQYF. CDR3 nucleotides: TGCAGCGTTGGAACATTGATCTCCTACGAGCAGTACTTC.

The chain recombines TRBV28 with TRBJ1-5; D is ambiguous. Trimming cost V 5 bases and J 12 bases, with 17 bases left between them. Germline CDR1 reads MDHEN; CDR2 reads SYDVKM. This CDR3 is built from 13 residues. CDR3 loop: CASSPSPPLNQHF. The DNA for the CDR3 is TGTGCCAGCAGTCCCTCCCCTCCTCTTAACCAGCATTTT.

To note about this clone: The sample contains more than one DNA sequence encoding this CDR3. V and J are TRBV29-1 and TRBJ1-5; D gene unclear. Trimming shortened V by 3 bases and J by 0 bases, and 6 bases separated the two germline ends. This CDR3 region has 13 residues. Per germline, CDR1 SQVTM and CDR2 ANQGSEA. In DNA form, the CDR3 reads TGCAGCGTTGAGGTCAATAGCAATCAGCCCCAGCATTTT. Protein: CSVEVNSNQPQHF.

V is TRBV5-1 and J is TRBJ1-5; D ambiguous. There are 14 residues in the CDR3. The germline V gene has CDR1 SGHRS and CDR2 YFSETQ. The V end lost 1 base, the J end lost 6 bases, and 11 bases lay between the germline ends. The CDR3 region is CASSLSGSGQPQHF. The CDR3, as DNA: TGCGCCAGCAGCTTGTCTGGGTCCGGTCAGCCCCAGCATTTT.

The chain has TRBV2 and TRBJ2-7; D not certain. This CDR3 has 13 residues. V dropped 0 bases and J dropped 3 bases, with 6 bases sitting between them. Per germline, CDR1 SNHLY and CDR2 FYNNEI. The CDR3 DNA follows: TGTGCCAGCAGTGAAGCGTTGGGCTACGAGCAGTACTTC. The encoded protein is CASSEALGYEQYF.

The chain links TRBV4-3 to TRBJ2-3, with TRBD2 matching over 7 bases. The CDR3 length is 17 residues. Germline lookup yields CDR1 LGHNA and CDR2 YSLEER. J gave up 2 bases and V 0 bases, and 8 bases lay outside the gene matches. The CDR3 DNA reads TGCGCCAGCAGCCAAGATTTACTAGCGACGGTCACAGATACGCAGTATTTT. Translated, it gives CASSQDLLATVTDTQYF.

The chain has TRBV9 and TRBJ1-5, with TRBD1 as a possible D gene (5 bases). The length of the CDR3 is 13 residues. V was clipped by 4 bases and J by 7 bases, with 12 bases between them. The germline V gene has CDR1 SGDLS and CDR2 YYNGEE. The CDR3 bases are TGTGCCAGCAGCCCCGGGGCCGGGCAGCCCCAGCATTTT. Translating gives CASSPGAGQPQHF.

This chain uses TRBV4-2 with TRBJ2-6; D is unresolved. The CDR3 covers 17 residues. The germline gives CDR1 LGHNA, CDR2 YNFKEQ. The V end was cut by 0 bases, the J end by 0 bases, with 9 bases between. CDR3 sequence: CASSQDFGDSGANVLTF. CDR3 nucleotide sequence: TGTGCCAGCAGCCAAGATTTCGGAGACTCTGGGGCCAACGTCCTGACTTTC.

The chain couples TRBV7-9 to TRBJ1-4; TRBD1 agrees at 7 bases. The ends lost 5 bases at V and 7 bases at J; junction bases unmatched: 13. Germline V gives CDR1 SEHNR, CDR2 FQNEAQ (reference sequence). CDR3 length equals 16 residues. CDR3 nucleotides: TGTGCCAGCAGCCTTGGACAGGCAGTGGAGGGTGAAAAACTGTTTTTT. It codes for CASSLGQAVEGEKLFF.

The chain employs TRBV29-1 and TRBJ2-7, with D unresolved. The V end lost 7 bases, the J end lost 1 base, and 11 bases lay between the germline ends. The CDR3 contains 12 residues. The germline V gene encodes CDR1 SQVTM and CDR2 ANQGSEA. This CDR3 is CSAAAGSYEQYF. The CDR3 region has the DNA TGCAGCGCCGCGGCAGGATCCTACGAGCAGTACTTC.

A few counts support this clone. V usage is TRBV6-5 and J usage is TRBJ2-2, with D perhaps TRBD2 (6 bases). Trimming removed 0 bases from V and 5 bases from J, with 13 bases in between. Germline V lookup: CDR1 MNHEY, CDR2 SVGAGI. This CDR3 comprises 16 residues. CDR3 loop: CASSYSRLRGTGELFF. The CDR3 nucleotides read TGTGCCAGCAGTTACTCGAGATTACGGGGGACCGGGGAGCTGTTTTTT.

This clone was found a few times. This sequence joins TRBV18 and TRBJ2-7; 9 bases map to TRBD1. Germline assignment: CDR1 KGHSH and CDR2 LQKENI. The CDR3 totals 14 residues. Trimming removed 5 bases from V and 5 bases from J; junction bases left unmatched: 7. The CDR3: CASSTRQGVHEQYF. In DNA form, the CDR3 reads TGTGCCAGCTCAACTAGACAGGGGGTCCACGAGCAGTACTTC. Looking up the rest from reference TRBV18 and TRBJ2-7 gives the full variable domain: NAGVMQNPRHLVRRRGQEARLRCSPMKGHSHVYWYRQLPEEGLKFMVYLQKENIIDESGMPKERFSAEFPKEGPSILRIQQVVRGDSAAYFCASSTRQGVHEQYFGPGTRLTVT.

V and J are TRBV9 and TRBJ2-2; no clear D. V lost 4 bases and J lost 5, with 12 bases in between. This CDR3 contains 14 residues. Germline CDR1 and CDR2: SGDLS and YYNGEE. CDR3 in DNA: TGTGCCAGCAGCCCCCGATCGGGTACCGGGGAGCTGTTTTTT. It is translated as CASSPRSGTGELFF.

This clone was seen a handful of times. V usage is TRBV29-1 and J usage is TRBJ1-4; possible D gene TRBD1, 5 bases. Trimming removed 0 bases from V and 8 bases from J, with 13 bases in between. Germline V CDR1 and CDR2: SQVTM, ANQGSEA. CDR3 size: 14 residues. CDR3 bases: TGCAGCGTTGAAGACCCCCGGGACCCAGAAAAACTGTTTTTT. This gives the protein CSVEDPRDPEKLFF.

The CDR3 DNA reads as TGTGCCAGCAGCTTTGGGGGGACCGTCAACGGGCAGTACTTC. Its protein is CASSFGGTVNGQYF. The chain recombines TRBV7-2 with TRBJ2-7, with a weak D call TRBD2 (6 bases). The CDR3 totals 14 residues. Germline V CDR1 and CDR2: SGHTA, FQGNSA. Deletions cut 3 bases from V and 9 bases from J, with 18 bases between.

Turning to this clone: The junction shows a germline mismatch at one end, possibly a read error. As DNA, the CDR3 is TGTGCCGGCAGTGGAATGGGATGGGGGCTGAGGGAGCATACGCAGTATTTT. Encoded protein: CAGSGMGWGLREHTQYF. The chain joins TRBV25-1 to TRBJ2-3, with a weak D call TRBD1 (6 bases). The germline gives CDR1 MGHDK, CDR2 SYGVNS. The CDR3 sequence is 17 residues long.

V gene TRBV7-2 combines with J gene TRBJ2-7; D is uncertain. The CDR3 covers 14 residues. Between the trimmed V and J ends, which lost 5 bases and 3 bases, there was a span of 14 bases. Germline V gives CDR1 SGHTA, CDR2 FQGNSA. The CDR3 nucleotides are TGTGCCAGCAGCCGCGACGGAAACAACTACGAGCAGTACTTC. It yields the protein CASSRDGNNYEQYF.

This clone showed up just a few times. V gene TRBV7-2 combines with J gene TRBJ2-7, with 7 bases that match TRBD2. The CDR3 has 15 residues. Germline V gives CDR1 SGHTA, CDR2 FQGNSA. With V trimmed by 1 base and J by 3 bases, 6 bases remained unmatched. The CDR3 region has the DNA TGTGCCAGCAGCTTAGATAGCGGGCCCCTCTACGAGCAGTACTTC. This codes for CASSLDSGPLYEQYF.

The rearrangement joins TRBV10-3 to TRBJ2-5, with D perhaps being TRBD1 or TRBD2 (5 bases each). The CDR3 spans 17 residues. Trimming stripped 4 bases from V and 1 base from J, with 19 bases between. Germline-derived CDR1 and CDR2 are ENHRY and SYGVKD. CDR3 amino acids: CAISAGGAGPIQETQYF. In DNA, the CDR3 is TGTGCCATCAGTGCTGGGGGTGCAGGACCAATCCAAGAGACCCAGTACTTC.

This clone has a single count. The rearrangement links TRBV5-1 to TRBJ2-6, with D possibly being TRBD1 (6 bases). CDR1 is SGHRS, CDR2 YFSETQ, per germline. There are 16 residues in the CDR3. V shed 0 bases and J shed 0 bases, with 7 bases lying between them. This CDR3 reads CASSLAGVSGANVLTF. The CDR3, as DNA: TGCGCCAGCAGCTTGGCAGGGGTCTCTGGGGCCAACGTCCTGACTTTC.

This chain links TRBV7-6 with TRBJ2-7, with TRBD1 identical over 9 bases. V lost 5 bases and J lost 5; bases outside the gene matches: 7. This CDR3 contains 14 residues. Germline lookup yields CDR1 SGHVS and CDR2 FNYEAQ. This CDR3 reads CASSPRQGGDEQYF. In DNA, the CDR3 is TGTGCCAGCAGCCCAAGACAGGGGGGCGACGAGCAGTACTTC.

The rearrangement links TRBV15 to TRBJ1-2; D unresolved. The V end was cut by 0 bases, the J end by 4 bases, with 12 bases between. Germline V lookup: CDR1 LNHNV, CDR2 YYDKDF (reference sequence). The CDR3 extends over 15 amino acids. The CDR3 loop reads CATSRDYLAGYGYTF. The CDR3 DNA reads TGTGCCACCAGCAGAGATTATCTCGCAGGCTATGGCTACACCTTC.

The chain joins TRBV30 to TRBJ1-6, with TRBD1 identical over 10 bases. J was trimmed by 6 bases and V by 1 base; bases with no gene match: 3. The CDR3 runs to 15 residues. The germline V gene has CDR1 GTSNPN and CDR2 SVGIG (reference sequence). CDR3 in DNA: TGTGCCTGGAGTGCCGGGACAGGGGTTAATTCACCCCTCCACTTT. It translates to CAWSAGTGVNSPLHF. Full variable domain (rest looked up from reference TRBV30 and TRBJ1-6): SQTIHQWPATLVQPVGSPLSLECTVEGTSNPNLYWYRQAAGRGLQLLFYSVGIGQISSEVPQNLSASRPQDRQFILSSKKLLLSDSGFYLCAWSAGTGVNSPLHFGNGTRLTVT.

The rearrangement links TRBV30 to TRBJ1-3; D ambiguous. The CDR3 is 14 amino acids. V was trimmed by 7 bases and J by 0 bases, leaving 13 bases between them. CDR1 and CDR2 (germline): GTSNPN, SVGIG (reference sequence). The CDR3 loop reads CASRRLSSGNTIYF. The CDR3 DNA is TGTGCCTCCCGACGGCTTAGCTCTGGAAACACCATATATTTT.

This clone showed up just a few times. J is TRBJ2-6 and V is TRBV10-2; no definite D call. The CDR3 is made up of 14 amino acids. The V gene's germline CDR1 is WSHSY and CDR2 SAAADI. V was trimmed by 6 bases and J by 0 bases, leaving 6 bases between them. CDR3: CASSPFSGANVLTF. The CDR3 bases are TGCGCCAGCAGCCCTTTCTCTGGGGCCAACGTCCTGACTTTC.

The chain uses TRBV5-6 and TRBJ1-5, with D maybe TRBD1 (6 bases). The CDR3 length is 13 residues. Germline V gene lookup returns CDR1 SGHDT and CDR2 YYEEEE. The germline V and J ends were trimmed by 1 base and 4 bases, with 6 bases remaining between them. The CDR3 reads CASSLTGNQPQHF. CDR3 nucleotide sequence: TGTGCCAGCAGCTTGACAGGGAATCAGCCCCAGCATTTT.

There are a few counts of this clone. The rearrangement joins TRBV19 to TRBJ2-2, with 7 bases fitting TRBD2. The CDR3 is 13 residues long. Unmatched junction bases numbered 8, after V lost 11 bases and J lost 5 bases. Germline-derived CDR1 and CDR2 are LNHDA and SQIVND (reference sequence). The chain's CDR3 is CAGLDVGTGELFF. CDR3 bases: TGTGCCGGACTAGACGTGGGGACCGGGGAGCTGTTTTTT.